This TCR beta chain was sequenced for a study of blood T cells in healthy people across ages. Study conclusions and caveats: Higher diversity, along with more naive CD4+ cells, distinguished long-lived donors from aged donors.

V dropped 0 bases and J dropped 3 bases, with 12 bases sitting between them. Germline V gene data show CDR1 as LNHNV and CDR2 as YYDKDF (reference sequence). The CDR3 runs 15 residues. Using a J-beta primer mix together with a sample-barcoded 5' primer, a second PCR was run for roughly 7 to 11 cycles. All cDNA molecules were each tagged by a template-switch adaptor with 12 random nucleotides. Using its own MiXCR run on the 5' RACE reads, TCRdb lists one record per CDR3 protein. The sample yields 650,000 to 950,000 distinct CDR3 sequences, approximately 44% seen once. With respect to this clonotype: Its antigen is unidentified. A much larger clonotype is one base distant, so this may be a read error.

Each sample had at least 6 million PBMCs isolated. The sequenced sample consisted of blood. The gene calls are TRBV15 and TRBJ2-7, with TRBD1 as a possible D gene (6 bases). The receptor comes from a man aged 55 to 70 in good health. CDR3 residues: CATSRDNPGDYEQYF. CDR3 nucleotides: TGTGCCACCAGCAGAGATAACCCAGGGGACTACGAGCAGTACTTC.